This entry lists 13 T cell receptor beta chains sequenced from one sample in a study of OX40 agonist ivuxolimab in advanced cancers. Measured with immunoSEQ multiplex PCR; TCRdb has only the in-frame clones, and not every one. Seen here are 45,000 to 60,000 clones, over 85% observed once, and the top ten hold about 6%. The source was CD4+ or CD8+ T cells sorted from blood, collected in a trial of the OX40 agonist ivuxolimab. These receptors all come from an adult with an advanced solid tumor such as melanoma, head and neck, liver or kidney cancer.

The table lists this clone with a count of one. J is TRBJ1-1 and V is TRBV27, with D perhaps matching TRBD1 (5 bases). V dropped 2 bases and J dropped 4 bases, with 14 bases sitting between them. This CDR3 comprises 15 residues. The germline gives CDR1 MNHEY, CDR2 SMNVEV (reference sequence). In DNA, the CDR3 is TGTGCCAGCAGTTTAGGGGGTCAGGGATTCACTGAAGCTTTCTTT. This gives the protein CASSLGGQGFTEAFF.

The genes are TRBV21-1 and TRBJ1-6; the table's D call TRBD1 went unverified against the DNA. TRBV21-1 is assigned pseudogene status. This CDR3 is 17 amino acids long. DNA for the CDR3: TGTGCCAGCAGCCGCCCCCGGGACAGGGGGCGGTATTCACCCCTCCACTTT. Translation: CASSRPRDRGRYSPLHF.

V gene TRBV7-6 combines with J gene TRBJ2-7, with D unresolved. The germline CDR1 and CDR2 sequences are SGHVS and FNYEAQ. This CDR3 has 12 residues. The ends were cut back, 5 bases at V and 1 base at J, with 6 bases in the middle. CDR3 in amino acids: CASSPLSYEQYF. The CDR3 DNA is TGTGCCAGCAGCCCCTTGTCCTACGAGCAGTACTTC.

The chain carries TRBV2 and TRBJ2-4; D unclear. Germline V gives CDR1 SNHLY, CDR2 FYNNEI. CDR3 length equals 14 residues. V shed 2 bases and J shed 3 bases, with 8 bases lying between them. The DNA for the CDR3 is TGTGCCAGCAGTGAAACCCTAGACAAAAACATTCAGTACTTC. Protein: CASSETLDKNIQYF.

This CDR3 reads CASSFWGTTGELFF. The CDR3 nucleotides read TGTGCCAGCAGTTTCTGGGGAACCACCGGGGAGCTGTTTTTT. V usage is TRBV27 and J usage is TRBJ2-2; D is undetermined. Germline V gene lookup returns CDR1 MNHEY and CDR2 SMNVEV (reference sequence). V lost 3 bases and J lost 4, with 9 bases in between. The CDR3 is 14 amino acids.

This chain uses TRBV6-5 with TRBJ1-4; D unresolved. CDR3 size: 16 residues. Looked up from germline, CDR1 is MNHEY and CDR2 is SVGAGI. The V end was cut by 4 bases, the J end by 2 bases, with 14 bases between. CDR3 nucleotides: TGTGCCAGCAGTTCGCCTTTGACGGGGACTAATGAAAAACTGTTTTTT. Protein sequence: CASSSPLTGTNEKLFF.

The V call is TRBV7-9, the J call TRBJ2-4; 7 bases line up with TRBD2. Germline CDR1 SEHNR, CDR2 FQNEAQ (reference sequence). The ends lost 4 bases at V and 0 bases at J; junction bases unmatched: 9. The CDR3 runs 17 residues. In DNA, the CDR3 is TGTGCCAGCAGCTCCCCCTTTAGCGGGTTAGCCAAAAACATTCAGTACTTC. Translated, it gives CASSSPFSGLAKNIQYF. Variable domain in full (rest from reference TRBV7-9 and TRBJ2-4): DTGVSQNPRHKITKRGQNVTFRCDPISEHNRLYWYRQTLGQGPEFLTYFQNEAQLEKSRLLSDRFSAERPKGSFSTLEIQRTEQGDSAMYLCASSSPFSGLAKNIQYFGAGTRLSVL.

The chain uses TRBV11-2 and TRBJ2-6; D is possibly TRBD1 (5 bases). The length of the CDR3 is 16 residues. Germline V gene data show CDR1 as SGHAT and CDR2 as FQNNGV. The V gene lost 1 base and the J gene lost 7 bases, with 14 bases spanning the gap. DNA of the CDR3: TGTGCCAGCAGCTTAGGGCAGGGTGGGATTGCCAACGTCCTGACTTTC. Encoded protein: CASSLGQGGIANVLTF.

The chain recombines TRBV6-1 with TRBJ2-5; TRBD2 agrees at 10 bases. J lost 3 bases, V lost 4 bases, and 2 bases had no gene match. The germline CDR1 and CDR2 sequences are MNHNS and SASEGT. The length of the CDR3 is 14 residues. The CDR3 loop reads CASSGTSGEETQYF. The CDR3, as DNA: TGTGCCAGCAGTGGAACTAGCGGGGAAGAGACCCAGTACTTC.

V gene TRBV27 combines with J gene TRBJ2-7; tentative D call: TRBD2 (5 bases). V was trimmed by 3 bases and J by 3 bases, leaving 12 bases between them. The V gene's germline CDR1 is MNHEY and CDR2 SMNVEV (reference sequence). The CDR3 consists of 14 residues. CDR3 sequence reads: CASSFSGGLYEQYF. In DNA, the CDR3 is TGTGCCAGCAGTTTCTCGGGCGGGCTCTACGAGCAGTACTTC.

This rearrangement joins TRBV2 to TRBJ1-2; 7 bases map to TRBD1. The CDR3 extends over 14 amino acids. V trimming: 6 bases; J trimming: 3 bases; junction bases outside the gene matches: 7. CDR1 is SNHLY, CDR2 FYNNEI, per germline. CDR3 loop: CASREGGGDYGYTF. The CDR3 region has the DNA TGTGCCAGCAGAGAGGGAGGGGGCGACTATGGCTACACCTTC.

CDR3: CASSVLRDTTLGDTQYF. The CDR3 DNA reads TGTGCCAGCAGTGTCCTCCGGGACACGACCCTAGGGGATACGCAGTATTTT. This chain connects TRBV2 to TRBJ2-3; D may be TRBD1 (6 bases). Per the germline V gene, CDR1 is SNHLY and CDR2 is FYNNEI. The CDR3 consists of 17 residues. Trimming removed 4 bases at V and 6 bases at J, with 23 bases between.

The CDR3 loop reads CASSLGYWGELFF. CDR3 coding DNA: TGTGCCAGCAGCTTGGGATATTGGGGGGAGCTGTTTTTT. The J gene is TRBJ2-2, the V gene TRBV7-8; D not resolved. V was trimmed by 3 bases and J by 8 bases, leaving 10 bases between them. Germline loops: CDR1 SGHVS, CDR2 FQNEAQ. This CDR3 spans 13 amino acids. Full variable domain (missing parts from reference TRBV7-8 and TRBJ2-2): GAGVSQSPRYKVAKRGQDVALRCDPISGHVSLFWYQQALGQGPEFLTYFQNEAQLDKSGLPSDRFFAERPEGSVSTLKIQRTQQEDSAVYLCASSLGYWGELFFGEGSRLTVL.